The 7 T cell receptor beta chains below come from one sample, sequenced in a study of blood T cell repertoires in COVID-19 (dated by TCRdb to about 2020). Library preparation used the immunoSEQ multiplex PCR assay. What TCRdb holds here is the immuneACCESS table cut down to in-frame rearrangements. Part of the clones is not present; checked against another copy, under half of the missing clones reflect an unresolved V gene, and the others are unexplained. The sample table records about 200,000 clones; 87% of these occur just once. The ten most abundant clones make up around 2% of the sample. Material for sequencing was PBMCs or T cells enriched from blood (not recorded which). The receptor set was obtained from a woman aged 25-40 years who had recovered from COVID-19.

The chain combines TRBV5-4 with TRBJ1-2; 8 bases line up with TRBD1. This CDR3 has 19 residues. Germline assignment: CDR1 SGHNT and CDR2 YYREEE (reference sequence). Losses at the gene ends were 4 bases for V and 4 bases for J; bases not matched to a gene: 21. CDR3 bases: TGTGCCAGCAGCCAGTGGCGGGCAGGGGGCACCCTAGAGGGCTATGGCTACACCTTC. Translation gives CASSQWRAGGTLEGYGYTF.

The gene calls are TRBV24-1 and TRBJ2-1; D possibly corresponds to TRBD1 (5 bases). CDR3 length: 14 residues. V lost 5 bases and J lost 7, with 14 bases in between. Germline CDR1 is KGHDR and CDR2 is SFDVKD. The DNA for the CDR3 is TGTGCCACCAGTGTAGGGGAATCCCAAAATGAGCAGTTCTTC. The encoded protein is CATSVGESQNEQFF.

J is TRBJ1-6 and V is TRBV5-4; possibly TRBD1 for D (6 bases). Between the trimmed V and J ends, which lost 4 bases and 4 bases, there was a span of 15 bases. From germline, CDR1 is SGHNT and CDR2 YYREEE (reference sequence). This CDR3 contains 16 residues. In DNA form, the CDR3 reads TGTGCCAGCAGCGGTACCGGGACACAGTATAATTCACCCCTCCACTTT. Its translation: CASSGTGTQYNSPLHF.

The chain joins TRBV28 to TRBJ1-5, with D possibly TRBD1 on 6 matching bases. Between the trimmed V and J ends, which lost 8 bases and 2 bases, there was a span of 7 bases. This CDR3 region has 12 residues. Germline CDR1 MDHEN, CDR2 SYDVKM. CDR3 amino acids: CASAGGNQPQHF. The DNA of the CDR3 is TGTGCCAGCGCAGGGGGCAATCAGCCCCAGCATTTT.

This sequence joins TRBV30 and TRBJ2-5, with TRBD2 identical over 12 bases. Germline V gives CDR1 GTSNPN, CDR2 SVGIG (reference sequence). The CDR3 consists of 15 residues. V shed 3 bases and J 2 bases; nucleotides not matched to a gene: 4. CDR3 sequence reads: CAWRGTSGSQETQYF. For the CDR3, the DNA is TGTGCCTGGAGAGGGACTAGCGGGTCGCAAGAGACCCAGTACTTC.

The chain uses TRBV9 and TRBJ1-2; perhaps TRBD1 as D (6 bases). The ends were cut back, 4 bases at V and 2 bases at J, with 15 bases in the middle. CDR1 and CDR2 from the germline V gene are SGDLS and YYNGEE. CDR3 length: 15 residues. In nucleotides, the CDR3 is TGTGCCAGCAGCTTGCGGTCGGGGGGCAACTATGGCTACACCTTC. Translation gives CASSLRSGGNYGYTF. The full variable domain, in which reference TRBV9 and TRBJ1-2 provide the parts outside the CDR3, is DSGVTQTPKHLITATGQRVTLRCSPRSGDLSVYWYQQSLDQGLQFLIQYYNGEERAKGNILERFSAQQFPDLHSELNLSSLELGDSALYFCASSLRSGGNYGYTFGSGTRLTVV.

V and J are TRBV2 and TRBJ1-5; 7 bases line up with TRBD1. The CDR3 length is 13 residues. Germline V gives CDR1 SNHLY, CDR2 FYNNEI. V trimming: 5 bases; J trimming: 3 bases; junction bases outside the gene matches: 1. As DNA, the CDR3 is TGTGCCAGCAGTACAGGGGTCAATCAGCCCCAGCATTTT. Its protein is CASSTGVNQPQHF.